Listed here are 13 T cell receptor beta chains from one sample, sequenced in a study of cytomegalovirus exposure and HLA in healthy donors. Data came from immunoSEQ multiplex PCR; TCRdb stores just in-frame clones and leaves some out. This sample has over 200,000 clones, with 75% to 90% found just once. The specimen was PBMCs. The receptor source for this set is a woman younger than 30 in good health and CMV-seronegative.

The genes are TRBV27 and TRBJ2-7, with D possibly TRBD1 on 6 matching bases. The CDR3 is 14 amino acids. Trimming stripped 3 bases from V and 0 bases from J, with 9 bases between. Per germline, CDR1 MNHEY and CDR2 SMNVEV (reference sequence). The CDR3 is CASSLLGASYEQYF. CDR3 nucleotide sequence: TGTGCCAGCAGTTTGTTGGGGGCCTCCTACGAGCAGTACTTC.

In DNA, the CDR3 is TGTGCCAGCAGTGCTTTAGCGAGATTAGAGACCCAGTACTTC. Translation gives CASSALARLETQYF. The chain is built from TRBV27 and TRBJ2-5; a possible D gene is TRBD2 (5 bases). The CDR3 runs to 14 residues. Trimming removed 5 bases from V and 4 bases from J, with 14 bases in between. Per germline, CDR1 MNHEY and CDR2 SMNVEV (reference sequence).

With regard to this clone: The junction shows a germline mismatch at one end, possibly a read error. Other DNA sequences of this sample code for an identical CDR3. This sequence joins TRBV2 and TRBJ2-7; 7 bases are a match to TRBD1. From germline, CDR1 is SNHLY and CDR2 FYNNEI. The CDR3 has 14 amino acids. The DNA for the CDR3 is TGTGCCAGCAGAACGACAGGGATCGCCTATGAGCAGTACTTC. This translates into CASRTTGIAYEQYF.

This clone was found a few times. The rearrangement uses TRBV2 and TRBJ2-1, with 11 bases identical to TRBD2. The ends lost 6 bases at V and 9 bases at J; junction bases unmatched: 7. Germline V gives CDR1 SNHLY, CDR2 FYNNEI. The CDR3 is 14 residues long. Written as DNA, the CDR3 is TGTGCCAGCAGCCTAGCGGGGGGCAGTGGTGAGCAGTTCTTC. This gives the protein CASSLAGGSGEQFF.

The chain joins TRBV7-6 to TRBJ2-5; D assignment may be TRBD1 or TRBD2 (6 bases each). Trimming removed 3 bases from V and 1 base from J, with 12 bases in between. The CDR3 covers 15 residues. Germline lookup yields CDR1 SGHVS and CDR2 FNYEAQ. CDR3 coding DNA: TGTGCCAGCAGCTTTAGGGGGGTAGCCCAAGAGACCCAGTACTTC. Translation gives CASSFRGVAQETQYF.

Worth noting for this clone: Relative to the germline gene, one junction end is altered; a read error may explain this. The chain employs TRBV5-6 and TRBJ2-7; D may be TRBD1 or TRBD2 (6 bases each). Looked up from germline, CDR1 is SGHDT and CDR2 is YYEEEE. The CDR3 covers 13 residues. The CDR3 bases are TGTGCCAGCAGCTTGGGGCGGGACACCCGTCTCGTCTTC. It specifies CASSLGRDTRLVF.

The rearrangement links TRBV7-3 to TRBJ2-3; 7 bases align to TRBD2. CDR1 and CDR2 (germline): SGHTA, FQGTGA. V lost 1 base to trimming and J lost 6 bases; unmatched junction nucleotides: 7. The CDR3 length is 15 residues. The CDR3 region is CASSLSGQGGDTQYF. In DNA, the CDR3 is TGTGCCAGCAGCTTAAGCGGGCAGGGAGGGGATACGCAGTATTTT. The variable domain in full, with the rest retrieved from reference TRBV7-3 and TRBJ2-3, is GAGVSQTPSNKVTEKGKYVELRCDPISGHTALYWYRQSLGQGPEFLIYFQGTGAADDSGLPNDRFFAVRPEGSVSTLKIQRTERGDSAVYLCASSLSGQGGDTQYFGPGTRLTVL.

In its sample, this clone was seen a few times. The chain is built from TRBV19 and TRBJ2-2; 7 bases are shared with TRBD1. V dropped 6 bases and J dropped 3; count of bases not matched to a gene: 7. Germline-derived CDR1 and CDR2 are LNHDA and SQIVND (reference sequence). The CDR3 consists of 15 residues. CDR3: CASRKDRAHTGELFF. As DNA, the CDR3 is TGTGCCAGTAGGAAAGACAGGGCGCACACCGGGGAGCTGTTTTTT.

The gene calls are TRBV9 and TRBJ1-1, with D perhaps TRBD1 (5 bases). Per the germline V gene, CDR1 is SGDLS and CDR2 is YYNGEE. Trimming pared 0 bases from V and 4 bases from J, leaving 16 bases between. This CDR3 region has 16 residues. CDR3 sequence: CASSVGGGSYGTEAFF. DNA for the CDR3: TGTGCCAGCAGCGTAGGCGGGGGGTCGTATGGCACTGAAGCTTTCTTT.

The chain has TRBV5-1 and TRBJ2-2; 9 bases map to TRBD1. Germline-derived CDR1 and CDR2 are SGHRS and YFSETQ. This CDR3 has 14 residues. The V segment lost 4 bases and the J segment 13 bases; nucleotides outside the gene matches: 11. The CDR3 nucleotides read TGCGCCAGCAGCGGGGGACCGGGACAGGGTTCGCTGTTTTTT. This codes for CASSGGPGQGSLFF.

CDR3 amino acids: CASSQFRDRAYEQYF. CDR3 in DNA: TGTGCCAGCAGCCAATTTCGGGACAGGGCCTACGAGCAGTACTTC. The chain recombines TRBV4-2 with TRBJ2-7, with 9 bases aligning to TRBD1. Germline-derived CDR1 and CDR2 are LGHNA and YNFKEQ. V shed 2 bases, J shed 2 bases, and the junction held 4 bases outside the gene matches. The CDR3 runs to 15 residues.

The chain has TRBV9 and TRBJ2-2; TRBD2 matches 8 bases. The CDR3 contains 14 residues. V lost 3 bases and J lost 6; bases outside the gene matches: 4. Looked up from germline, CDR1 is SGDLS and CDR2 is YYNGEE. The CDR3 loop is CASSGGLGPGELFF. Written as DNA, the CDR3 is TGTGCCAGCAGCGGGGGACTAGGGCCCGGGGAGCTGTTTTTT.

The chain carries TRBV11-2 and TRBJ1-4; maybe TRBD1 (6 bases). CDR1 is SGHAT and CDR2 is FQNNGV in the germline V gene. The CDR3 consists of 16 residues. Trimming took 4 bases from V and 4 from J, leaving 16 bases between them. The CDR3 is CASSSLLQGSNEKLFF. The CDR3 nucleotides read TGTGCCAGCAGCTCACTTCTCCAGGGGAGTAATGAAAAACTGTTTTTT.